This T cell receptor beta chain is from a study of T cells after yellow fever vaccination. The wider study: Those fractions that held only low numbers of cells were prepared using the SMART-Seq v4 Ultra Low Input RNA kit.

Study results and caveats: Among all clonotypes, a small share was observed in both CD4 and CD8 compartments. Detected again after the booster were most primary-vaccination clones, at approximately 95% CD4 and 88% CD8.

Trimming took 4 bases from V and 2 from J, leaving 18 bases between them. Germline values: CDR1 DFQATT, CDR2 SNEGSKA (reference sequence). This CDR3 is 15 amino acids long. This clonotype came up a few times. Its antigen is unidentified. Production of TCR cDNA was by 5'RACE template switching, which also added a universal primer site and UMIs. TCRdb used MiXCR to reprocess the 5' RACE reads, holding one entry per CDR3 protein. The sample holds under 300,000 distinct CDR3 sequences, approximately 12% seen once. The chain links TRBV20-1 to TRBJ2-7; D perhaps matches TRBD1 (5 bases). The sequence derives from a man under 40 who received the YFV17D yellow fever vaccine. Sequencing was performed on CD4+ T cells sorted from PBMCs, taken 45 days after the yellow fever booster vaccination. Written as DNA, the CDR3 is TGCAGTGCTAATCCCGGTTTTGGACAAACCTACGAGCAGTACTTC. Residues: CSANPGFGQTYEQYF.